This is a list of T cell receptor beta chains from one sample in a study of blood T cell repertoires in COVID-19. Clones were read by immunoSEQ multiplex PCR, and TCRdb kept only the in-frame ones, dropping some. Found here are more than 350,000 clones, roughly 89% of them singletons; the top ten hold 10%. Sequencing was performed on PBMCs or T cells enriched from blood (not recorded which). These receptors were collected from a woman aged 50 to 60 who had recovered from COVID-19. Each CDR3 is given with its conserved first and last residue.

TRBV3-1/TRBV3-2,CASSPVPGQGSLGGNTIYF
TRBV2,CASSKTGTGTNEQFF
TRBV7-2,CASSHGRPNEKLFF
TRBV4-3,CASSQDRYRGNSPLHF
TRBV6-4,CASRESTTGHPPPLHF
TRBV3-1/TRBV3-2,CASSQEEGATPRETQYF
TRBV19,CASMYGASTGYGYTF
TRBV9,CASSVEGTGRFAGELFF
TRBV3-1/TRBV3-2,CASSQDIQETQYF
TRBV5-4,CASSPNRQGTLYGYTF
TRBV28,CASHQGANSPLHF
TRBV11-2,CASSFGFARGGPGELFF
TRBV2,CASSGQGGGSPLHF
TRBV28,CASSRGQTAGNTEAFF
TRBV20-1,CSAMHGYEQYF
TRBV28,CAGSQTLGHGYTF
TRBV10-3,CAISEGQGGSEQFF
TRBV15,CATSLQGVNTEAFF
TRBV4-1,CASSQDPRQGYNYGYTF
TRBV2,CASTSGGAHTGELFF
TRBV27,CASSLVPGQGAKAQAFF
TRBV3-1/TRBV3-2,CASSRPSGTGVQNGYTF
TRBV2,CASTDSPGAPLHF
TRBV28,CASSPPPGSMNTEAFF
TRBV7-3,CASSLAGYTDTQYF
TRBV5-6,CASSFQMRDEAFF
TRBV5-1,CASSEGTGAEAFF